This record looks at one TCR beta chain sequence and its context. Each individual donor underwent a draw of approximately 9.6 milliliters of peripheral blood. The study isolated at least 6.5 million PBMCs from each sample. A J-beta primer mix and a sample-barcoded 5' primer were used in a second PCR of roughly 7 to 12 cycles. TCRdb reprocessed the 5' RACE reads with MiXCR, giving one entry per CDR3 protein. The sample records over 1,500,000 distinct CDR3 sequences, about 50% being singletons. J gave up 8 bases and V 1 base, and 5 bases lay outside the gene matches. The CDR3 covers 14 residues. Looked up from germline, CDR1 is DFQATT and CDR2 is SNEGSKA (reference sequence). This sample stems from a study of blood T cells in healthy people across ages.

This clonotype was obtained from a woman in her thirties or forties in good health. The rearrangement links TRBV20-1 to TRBJ1-2; TRBD1 agrees at 12 bases. The specimen sequenced was blood. CDR3 sequence: CSARAPGTGGGYTF. The CDR3 nucleotides are TGCAGTGCTAGAGCCCCAGGGACAGGGGGCGGCTACACCTTC.